Listed below are T cell receptor beta chains from one sample, sequenced in a study of T-cell memory formation after mild COVID-19. A single record per CDR3 protein comes from TCRdb applying MiXCR to the 5' RACE reads. The table lists roughly 49,000 distinct CDR3 sequences, 27% of them singletons. Specimen: PBMCs or a T cell subset sorted from them (not recorded which). These receptors all come from a man younger than 30 who had mild COVID-19 (a few samples of this study predate the infection). Cell type and time point are not known. Both conserved end residues are part of each CDR3. A D gene is named only where the DNA matches it firmly. Size is stated for part of the rows, as once, few or many counts, or as a class when the clone is expanded.

abundance	d_gene	v_gene	j_gene	CDR3aa	CDR3nt
NA	NA	TRBV24-1	TRBJ2-7	CATSDPTTTSYEQYF	TGTGCCACCAGTGACCCTACAACTACTAGCTACGAGCAGTACTTC
NA	NA	TRBV7-9	TRBJ1-2	CASSHHHGDYTF	TGTGCCAGCAGCCATCATCACGGCGACTACACCTTC
few	TRBD2	TRBV7-6	TRBJ2-1	CASSLVGLGPYNEQFF	TGTGCCAGCAGCTTAGTCGGACTAGGTCCCTACAATGAGCAGTTCTTC
NA	NA	TRBV6-5	TRBJ1-5	CASSTTGSGNQPQHF	TGTGCCAGCAGTACAACAGGGTCGGGCAATCAGCCCCAGCATTTT
few	TRBD1	TRBV7-9	TRBJ2-3	CASSSEWDSDTQYF	TGTGCCAGCAGCTCAGAGTGGGACAGTGATACGCAGTATTTT
NA	NA	TRBV29-1	TRBJ2-1	CSTFYNEQFF	TGCAGCACGTTTTACAATGAGCAGTTCTTC
NA	NA	TRBV6-5	TRBJ1-2	CASSYTWGALGYTF	TGTGCCAGCAGTTATACGTGGGGGGCGCTTGGCTACACCTTC
NA	TRBD1	TRBV6-5	TRBJ2-2	CASSYGTGDTGELFF	TGTGCCAGCAGTTACGGGACAGGGGACACCGGGGAGCTGTTTTTT
NA	NA	TRBV7-6	TRBJ2-7	CASSPSDGSYEQYF	TGTGCCAGCAGCCCATCGGACGGATCCTACGAGCAGTACTTC
NA	NA	TRBV12-3/TRBV12-4	TRBJ2-3	CASSTQGNLFTDTQYF	TGTGCCAGCAGTACCCAGGGGAATTTATTCACAGATACGCAGTATTTT
NA	TRBD1	TRBV20-1	TRBJ2-7	CSARGQENSYEQYF	TGCAGTGCTAGGGGACAGGAAAACTCCTACGAGCAGTACTTC
few	TRBD1	TRBV20-1	TRBJ2-1	CSARTGEWGWNEQFF	TGCAGTGCTAGAACAGGGGAGTGGGGTTGGAATGAGCAGTTCTTC
NA	TRBD1	TRBV6-1	TRBJ1-5	CASSERTGPSNQPQHF	TGTGCCAGCAGTGAACGGACAGGGCCTTCCAATCAGCCCCAGCATTTT
NA	NA	TRBV6-2/TRBV6-3	TRBJ2-3	CASRQVRDTDTQYF	TGTGCCAGCAGACAGGTCCGAGACACAGATACGCAGTATTTT
NA	NA	TRBV6-5	TRBJ1-2	CASSYSTLYGYTF	TGTGCCAGCAGTTACTCGACGCTCTATGGCTACACCTTC
NA	TRBD1	TRBV7-6	TRBJ2-3	CASSTGQGTTDTQYF	TGTGCCAGCAGCACGGGACAGGGGACCACAGATACGCAGTATTTT
few	NA	TRBV11-2	TRBJ2-7	CASTERVWDEQYF	TGTGCCAGCACCGAGAGGGTTTGGGACGAGCAGTACTTC
few	NA	TRBV4-3	TRBJ2-5	CASSQRASTVVSQETQYF	TGCGCCAGCAGCCAAAGGGCTAGTACAGTCGTGTCCCAAGAGACCCAGTACTTC
NA	NA	TRBV7-9	TRBJ2-6	CASSWSGSSGANVLTF	TGTGCCAGCAGCTGGTCAGGGAGCTCTGGGGCCAACGTCCTGACTTTC
NA	NA	TRBV7-8	TRBJ2-7	CASSLAESSYEQYF	TGTGCCAGCAGCTTAGCGGAAAGCTCCTACGAGCAGTACTTC
NA	NA	TRBV7-9	TRBJ2-4	CASTVLRDHYF	TGTGCCAGCACCGTGCTCCGGGATCATTACTTC
NA	NA	TRBV7-2	TRBJ1-2	CASSRDWVSHSYTF	TGTGCCAGCAGCCGCGACTGGGTCAGCCATAGCTACACCTTC
many	NA	TRBV20-1	TRBJ2-1	CSAREGGSYNEQFF	TGCAGTGCTAGAGAAGGGGGCTCCTACAATGAGCAGTTCTTC
few	NA	TRBV20-1	TRBJ2-4	CSARGQLAKNIQYF	TGCAGTGCTAGAGGCCAACTAGCCAAAAACATTCAGTACTTC
NA	TRBD2	TRBV6-1	TRBJ2-7	CASSGAGGPYEQYF	TGTGCCAGCAGCGGAGCGGGGGGCCCCTACGAGCAGTACTTC
NA	NA	TRBV5-1	TRBJ1-5	CASSASPGFGQPQHF	TGCGCCAGCAGCGCCTCGCCAGGGTTCGGACAGCCCCAGCATTTT
NA	NA	TRBV10-1	TRBJ1-2	CASSESRGLGFYGYTF	TGCGCCAGCAGTGAGTCGAGAGGGCTGGGATTCTATGGCTACACCTTC
NA	NA	TRBV6-1	TRBJ1-5	CASRERGGNQPQHF	TGTGCCAGCAGAGAGAGGGGCGGCAATCAGCCCCAGCATTTT
few	NA	TRBV7-9	TRBJ2-7	CASSLTGPAYEQYF	TGTGCCAGCAGCTTGACAGGACCTGCCTACGAGCAGTACTTC
many	NA	TRBV5-1	TRBJ2-7	CASSLAGLYEQYF	TGCGCCAGCAGCCTAGCCGGACTCTACGAGCAGTACTTC
few	NA	TRBV4-1	TRBJ2-3	CASSQVSSTDTQYF	TGCGCCAGCAGCCAAGTGTCTAGCACAGATACGCAGTATTTT
once	NA	TRBV12-5	TRBJ1-1	CASGPPAIGYTEAFF	TGTGCTAGTGGTCCCCCCGCCATCGGGTACACTGAAGCTTTCTTT
few	TRBD2	TRBV4-2	TRBJ2-1	CASSQGSGGSYNEQFF	TGTGCCAGCAGCCAAGGCAGCGGGGGCTCCTACAATGAGCAGTTCTTC
few	TRBD1	TRBV12-3/TRBV12-4	TRBJ2-2	CASISPSPGQGDTGELFF	TGTGCCAGCATCTCCCCCTCCCCGGGACAGGGGGACACCGGGGAGCTGTTTTTT
medium-sized	NA	TRBV4-2	TRBJ2-2	CASSQELAAGELFF	TGTGCCAGCAGCCAAGAGCTAGCAGCCGGGGAGCTGTTTTTT